This note documents a single TCR beta chain sequence. This entry is derived from a study of T cells in Graves' hyperthyroidism and ophthalmopathy. No ophthalmopathy progression within 18 months constituted stable Graves' hyperthyroidism. The V gene lost 0 bases and the J gene lost 1 base, with 12 bases spanning the gap. Per germline, CDR1 DFQATT and CDR2 SNEGSKA (reference sequence). The CDR3 is made up of 15 amino acids. RNA transcripts provided the source from which TCR beta CDR3 regions were amplified. HTBI primers were used for first-round RT-PCR of the TCR CDR3. TCRdb fed the multiplex PCR reads into MiXCR, producing one record per CDR3 protein. The sample includes nearly 750,000 distinct CDR3 sequences, 35% of them seen just once.

What was sequenced was blood. J is TRBJ2-5 and V is TRBV20-1; D not certain. This TCR was sampled from a woman aged 40-49 years with Graves' hyperthyroidism. CDR3 in DNA: TGCAGTGCTAGAGATACCTTACTGATCCAAGAGACCCAGTACTTC. Amino acids: CSARDTLLIQETQYF.